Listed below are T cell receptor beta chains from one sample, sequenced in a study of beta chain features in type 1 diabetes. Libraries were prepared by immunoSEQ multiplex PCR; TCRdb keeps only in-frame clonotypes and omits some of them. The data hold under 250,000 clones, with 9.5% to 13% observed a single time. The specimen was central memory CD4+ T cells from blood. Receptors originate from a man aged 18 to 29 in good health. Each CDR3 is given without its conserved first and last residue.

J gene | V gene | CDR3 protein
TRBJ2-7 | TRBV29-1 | SVERDRGTEQY
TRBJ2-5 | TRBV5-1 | ASSLRQGQETQY
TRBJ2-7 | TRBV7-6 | ASSRTGYYEQY
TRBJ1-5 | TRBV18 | ASSPPGFSNQPQH
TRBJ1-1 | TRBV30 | AWEGGYTEAF
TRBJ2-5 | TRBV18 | ASSSSLEETQY
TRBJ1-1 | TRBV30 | AWSPGTGLWNTEAF
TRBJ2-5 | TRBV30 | AWSVRETQY
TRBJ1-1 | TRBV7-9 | ASSIRGLDTEAF
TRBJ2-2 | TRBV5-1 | ASSTGTSEITGELF
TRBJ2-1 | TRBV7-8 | ASSLIGTGEYNEQF
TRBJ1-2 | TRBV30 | AWSGQGGYGYT
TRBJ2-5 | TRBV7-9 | ASSPWGPPGGETQY
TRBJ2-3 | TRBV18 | ASSFTDTQY
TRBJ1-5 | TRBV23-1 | ASRKQGSNQPQH
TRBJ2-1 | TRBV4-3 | ASSQEGIASSYNEQF
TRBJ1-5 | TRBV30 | AWSARLGPQH
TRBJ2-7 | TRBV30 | AWNPGLAGNEQY
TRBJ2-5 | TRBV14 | ASSQEWETQY
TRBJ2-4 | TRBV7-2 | ASSPSLAKNIQY
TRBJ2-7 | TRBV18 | ASSPTGLAEQY
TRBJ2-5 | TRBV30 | AWGGARETQY
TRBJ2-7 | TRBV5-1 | ASSLTSGSGYEQY
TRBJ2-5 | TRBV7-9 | ASSRVTTETQY
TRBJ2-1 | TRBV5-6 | ASSLSSSGGNEQF
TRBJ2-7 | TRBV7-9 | ASSPPSGSSYEQY